Presented here are 3 T cell receptor beta chains from one specimen sequenced in a study of cytomegalovirus exposure and HLA in healthy donors (dated 2017 in TCRdb). The library relied on the immunoSEQ multiplex PCR assay. Imported from immuneACCESS, the table was reduced by TCRdb to in-frame sequences with V and J called. These copies leave out some clones; in studies compared against another copy, an unresolved V gene accounts for under half, and the cause of the remainder is not known. For this sample the table gives 100,000 to 150,000 clones, of which around 90% were detected only once. Of the sample, about 2% is held by the ten largest clones. Sequencing was done on a sample of PBMCs. These receptors were taken from a young woman in good health and CMV-seronegative.

The chain couples TRBV19 to TRBJ2-7, with 15 bases identical to TRBD2. The trim removed 7 bases at V and 0 bases at J, leaving 7 bases unmatched. The CDR3 runs to 17 residues. Germline CDR1 is LNHDA and CDR2 is SQIVND (reference sequence). The CDR3 reads CASTPGLAGGSSYEQYF. CDR3 nucleotide sequence: TGTGCCAGTACTCCGGGACTAGCGGGAGGAAGCTCCTACGAGCAGTACTTC.

The chain employs TRBV5-4 and TRBJ2-6; unclear D gene. The CDR3 has 16 residues. Trimming shortened V by 0 bases and J by 2 bases, and 9 bases separated the two germline ends. Germline V gene data show CDR1 as SGHNT and CDR2 as YYREEE (reference sequence). The chain's CDR3 is CASSLDLATGANVLTF. CDR3 DNA sequence: TGTGCCAGCAGCTTGGACTTAGCTACTGGGGCCAACGTCCTGACTTTC.

The chain links TRBV28 to TRBJ2-3; 16 nucleotides align to TRBD2. The CDR3 is 14 residues long. Germline V CDR1 and CDR2: MDHEN, SYDVKM. Germline trimming cut 10 bases from V and 6 bases from J; bases unmatched to any gene: 4. CDR3 sequence (DNA): TGTGCCATCGGGACTAGCGGGAGGGGTGATACGCAGTATTTT. This codes for CAIGTSGRGDTQYF.